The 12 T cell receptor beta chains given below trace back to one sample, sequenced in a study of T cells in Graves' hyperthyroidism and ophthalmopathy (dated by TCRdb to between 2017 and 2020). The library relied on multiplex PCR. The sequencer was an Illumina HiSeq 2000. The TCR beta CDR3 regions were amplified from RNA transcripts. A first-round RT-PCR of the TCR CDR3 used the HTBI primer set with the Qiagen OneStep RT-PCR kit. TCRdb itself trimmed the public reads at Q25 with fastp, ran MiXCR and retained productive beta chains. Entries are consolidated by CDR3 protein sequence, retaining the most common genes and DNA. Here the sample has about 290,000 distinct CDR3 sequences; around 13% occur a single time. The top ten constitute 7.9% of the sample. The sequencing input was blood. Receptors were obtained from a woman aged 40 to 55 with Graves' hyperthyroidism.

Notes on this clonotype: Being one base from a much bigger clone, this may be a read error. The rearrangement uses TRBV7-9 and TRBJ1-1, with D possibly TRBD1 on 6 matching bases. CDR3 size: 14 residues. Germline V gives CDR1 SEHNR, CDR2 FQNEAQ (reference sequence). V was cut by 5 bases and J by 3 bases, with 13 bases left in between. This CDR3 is CASSRGGQHTEAFF. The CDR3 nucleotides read TGTGCCAGCAGCCGGGGGGGGCAGCACACTGAAGCTTTCTTT.

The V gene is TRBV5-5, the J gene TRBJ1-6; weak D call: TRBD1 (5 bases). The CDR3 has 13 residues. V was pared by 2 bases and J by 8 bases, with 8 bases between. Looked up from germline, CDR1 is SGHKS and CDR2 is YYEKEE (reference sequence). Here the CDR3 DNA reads TGTGCCAGCAGCTTTTCGACAGATTCACCCCTCCACTTT. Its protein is CASSFSTDSPLHF.

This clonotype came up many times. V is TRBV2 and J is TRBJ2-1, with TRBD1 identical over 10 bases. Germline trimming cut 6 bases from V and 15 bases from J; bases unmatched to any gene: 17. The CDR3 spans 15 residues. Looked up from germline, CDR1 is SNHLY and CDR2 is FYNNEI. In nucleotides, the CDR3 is TGTGCCAGCAGGGCTTCCGGGACAGGGGAATCTAGTCCGTTCTTC. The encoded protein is CASRASGTGESSPFF.

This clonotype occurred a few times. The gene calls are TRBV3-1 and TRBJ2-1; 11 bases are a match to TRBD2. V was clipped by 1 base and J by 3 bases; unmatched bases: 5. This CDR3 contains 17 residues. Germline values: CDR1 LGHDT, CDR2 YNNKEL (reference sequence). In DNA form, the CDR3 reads TGTGCCAGCAGCCAAGTAGCGGGAGGGCCGTTCTACAATGAGCAGTTCTTC. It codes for CASSQVAGGPFYNEQFF.

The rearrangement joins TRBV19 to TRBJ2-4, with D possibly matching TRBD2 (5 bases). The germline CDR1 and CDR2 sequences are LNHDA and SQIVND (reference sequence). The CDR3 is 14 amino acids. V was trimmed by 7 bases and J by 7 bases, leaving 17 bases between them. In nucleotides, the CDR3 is TGTGCCAGTACCCGGACCTCCAGAGGGAACATTCAGTACTTC. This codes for CASTRTSRGNIQYF.

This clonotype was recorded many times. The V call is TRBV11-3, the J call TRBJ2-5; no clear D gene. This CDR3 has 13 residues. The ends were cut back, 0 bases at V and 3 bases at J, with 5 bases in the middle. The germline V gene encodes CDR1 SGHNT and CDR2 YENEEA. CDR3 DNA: TGTGCCAGCAGCTTAGAACGCGAAGAGACCCAGTACTTC. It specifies CASSLEREETQYF.

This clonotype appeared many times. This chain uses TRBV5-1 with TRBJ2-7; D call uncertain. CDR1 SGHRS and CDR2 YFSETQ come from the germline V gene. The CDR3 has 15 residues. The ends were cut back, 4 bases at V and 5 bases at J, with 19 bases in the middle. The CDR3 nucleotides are TGCGCCAGCAGCGCGCTCAACAACCTTTACGACGAGCAGTACTTC. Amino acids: CASSALNNLYDEQYF. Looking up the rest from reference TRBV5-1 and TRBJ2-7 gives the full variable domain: KAGVTQTPRYLIKTRGQQVTLSCSPISGHRSVSWYQQTPGQGLQFLFEYFSETQRNKGNFPGRFSGRQFSNSRSEMNVSTLELGDSALYLCASSALNNLYDEQYFGPGTRLTVT.

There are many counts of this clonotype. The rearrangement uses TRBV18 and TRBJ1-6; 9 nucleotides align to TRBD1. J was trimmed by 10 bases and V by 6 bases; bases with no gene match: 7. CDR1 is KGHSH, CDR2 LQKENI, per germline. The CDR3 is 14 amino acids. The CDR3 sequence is CASSKQGAESPLHF. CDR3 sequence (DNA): TGTGCCAGCTCCAAACAGGGGGCAGAATCACCCCTCCACTTT.

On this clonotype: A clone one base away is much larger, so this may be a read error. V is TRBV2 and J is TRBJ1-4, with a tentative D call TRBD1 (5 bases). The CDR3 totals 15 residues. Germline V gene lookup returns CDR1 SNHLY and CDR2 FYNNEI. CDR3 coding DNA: TGTGCCAGCACCCGGGAACGGACAACTAGTGAAAAACTGTTTTTT. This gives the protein CASTRERTTSEKLFF.

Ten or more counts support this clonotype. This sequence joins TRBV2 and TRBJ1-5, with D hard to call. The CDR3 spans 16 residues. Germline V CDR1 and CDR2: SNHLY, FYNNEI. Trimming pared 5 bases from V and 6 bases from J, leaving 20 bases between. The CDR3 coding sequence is TGTGCCAGCAGTTCCCTAGGAACCGAGAGCTTTCAGCCCCAGCATTTT. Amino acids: CASSSLGTESFQPQHF.

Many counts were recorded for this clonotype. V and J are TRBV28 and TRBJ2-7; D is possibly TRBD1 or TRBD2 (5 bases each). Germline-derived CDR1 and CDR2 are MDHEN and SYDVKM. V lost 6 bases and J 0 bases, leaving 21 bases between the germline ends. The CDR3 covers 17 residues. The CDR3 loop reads CASRRTTWDGSSYEQYF. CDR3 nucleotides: TGTGCCAGCAGACGAACTACTTGGGACGGAAGCTCCTACGAGCAGTACTTC.

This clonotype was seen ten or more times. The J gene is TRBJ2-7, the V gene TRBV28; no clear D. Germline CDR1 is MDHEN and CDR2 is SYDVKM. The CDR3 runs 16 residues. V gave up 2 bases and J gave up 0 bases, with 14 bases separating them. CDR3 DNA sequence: TGTGCCAGCAGTTTAGTTTCAGTCCACTCCTCCTACGAGCAGTACTTC. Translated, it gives CASSLVSVHSSYEQYF.